The subject of this entry is one T cell receptor beta chain. What it recognizes is unknown. This sample is part of a study of cytomegalovirus exposure and HLA in healthy donors. Study-wide background: From roughly 180 million T cells, an earlier analysis saw 100 million to 140 million unique TCR beta sequences.

With 60 Vbeta and 13 Jbeta primers, the PCR was carried out. Sequenced by immunoSEQ multiplex PCR; TCRdb stores in-frame clones only, minus some. The sample lists some 85,000 clones; over 60% were seen once. The study, taken as a whole, reports: The likely explanation for a cluster of highly shared sequence variants was sequencing artifact. A later analysis reported that several of the most significant clusters appeared to be linked to common viral pathogens, among them Epstein-Barr virus.

The TCR was taken from a man aged 25-45 years in good health and CMV-seronegative. Sequencing was carried out using PBMCs.

CDR3: CASSLRYEQYF. The CDR3 nucleotides read TGTGCCAGCAGCTTACGGTACGAGCAGTACTTC. The chain uses TRBV7-2 and TRBJ2-7; D is unclear. Looked up from germline, CDR1 is SGHTA and CDR2 is FQGNSA. The CDR3 sequence is 11 residues long. V lost 2 bases, J lost 4 bases, and 3 bases lay in between.